The T cell receptor (beta chain) under discussion was sequenced for a study of blood T cells in healthy people across ages. Regarding the study as a whole: Diversity estimates drawn from one million T cells were deemed underestimates.

Primed by a sample-barcoded 5' primer and a J-beta primer mix, a second PCR proceeded for 7 to 11 cycles. Each of the samples gave a minimum of 2.5 million paired-end reads that contained CDR3. One entry per CDR3 protein results from TCRdb running MiXCR on the 5' RACE reads. The sample has about 780,000 distinct CDR3 sequences, 62% seen once. Points on this clonotype: Its specificity is not known.

Material for sequencing was blood. The TCR sequence derives from a man aged 30-40 years in good health.

Here the CDR3 DNA reads TGTGCCAGCAGCGTGGGGGGCCTATCCAAAAACATTCAGTACTTC. Translated, it gives CASSVGGLSKNIQYF. V gene TRBV9 combines with J gene TRBJ2-4; D is tentatively TRBD1 or TRBD2 (6 bases each). The ends were cut back, 2 bases at V and 2 bases at J, with 11 bases in the middle. The CDR3 consists of 15 residues. Germline V gene lookup returns CDR1 SGDLS and CDR2 YYNGEE.